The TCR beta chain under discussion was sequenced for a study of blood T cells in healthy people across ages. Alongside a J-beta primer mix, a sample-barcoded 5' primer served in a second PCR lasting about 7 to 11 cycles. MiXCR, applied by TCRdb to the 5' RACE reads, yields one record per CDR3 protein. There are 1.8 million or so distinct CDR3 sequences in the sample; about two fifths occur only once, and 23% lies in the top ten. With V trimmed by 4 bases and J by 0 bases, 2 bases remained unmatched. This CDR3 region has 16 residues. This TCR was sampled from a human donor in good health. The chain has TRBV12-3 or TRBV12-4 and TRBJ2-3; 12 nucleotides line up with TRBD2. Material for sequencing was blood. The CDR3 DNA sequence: TGTGCCAGCAGTTCTCTAGCGGGGGGGAGCACAGATACGCAGTATTTT. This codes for CASSSLAGGSTDTQYF.